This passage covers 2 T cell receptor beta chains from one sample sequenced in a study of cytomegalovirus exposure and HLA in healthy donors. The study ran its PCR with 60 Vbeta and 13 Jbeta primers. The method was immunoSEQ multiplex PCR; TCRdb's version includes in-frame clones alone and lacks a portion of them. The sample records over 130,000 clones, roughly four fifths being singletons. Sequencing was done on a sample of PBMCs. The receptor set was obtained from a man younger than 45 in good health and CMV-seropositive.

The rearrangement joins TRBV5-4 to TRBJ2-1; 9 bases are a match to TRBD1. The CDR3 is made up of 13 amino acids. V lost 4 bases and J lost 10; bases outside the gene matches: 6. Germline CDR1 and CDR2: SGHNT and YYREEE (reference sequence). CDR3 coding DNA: TGTGCCAGCAGCGGAACAGGGGGCCCCGAGCAGTTCTTC. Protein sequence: CASSGTGGPEQFF.

CDR3 amino acids: CASETGYSYEQYF. CDR3 coding DNA: TGTGCCAGCGAGACAGGGTATTCCTACGAGCAGTACTTC. The rearrangement uses TRBV28 and TRBJ2-7; 7 bases are shared with TRBD1. This CDR3 comprises 13 residues. CDR1 and CDR2 from the germline V gene are MDHEN and SYDVKM. J gave up 1 base and V 8 bases, and 5 bases lay outside the gene matches. Together with reference TRBV28 and TRBJ2-7, the CDR3 gives the full variable domain: DVKVTQSSRYLVKRTGEKVFLECVQDMDHENMFWYRQDPGLGLRLIYFSYDVKMKEKGDIPEGYSVSREKKERFSLILESASTNQTSMYLCASETGYSYEQYFGPGTRLTVT.